This T cell receptor (beta chain) was sequenced during a study of cytomegalovirus exposure and HLA in healthy donors (TCRdb year 2017). Regarding the study in general: An earlier analysis of 587 of the donors reported 250 to 300 Gb of sequence data and 117 million unique TCR beta sequences obtained from 180 million or so T cells. The later analysis used no new phenotypic data to find candidate immune exposures, relying instead on TCR beta sequences and their occurrence across donors. The aim of the study was to test whether cataloging public T cell receptors could identify signatures of past pathogen exposure. A separate validation cohort of roughly 120 different subjects was used in addition to the approximately 670-subject first cohort. High-throughput TCR immunosequencing, statistical association of individual TCRs with disease status, and machine learning were combined to predict cytomegalovirus infection status. Of the roughly 400 genotyped donors, about 80% fell in the genetic ancestry cluster associated with self-reported Caucasian donors. Donor age, sex, ethnicity and CMV serostatus were compiled alongside the repertoire data. Across some 400 genotyped donors of the cohort, an average of about 200,000 unique TCR beta nucleotide sequences per donor were sequenced, and roughly 17% of those sequences were non-productive. Around 320 gigabases of sequencing data and approximately 93 million unique TCR sequences were included in an early release covering around 650 HLA-typed donors. Both class I and class II loci were covered by HLA typing, at four-digit resolution. An earlier analysis of 587 of the donors used high-throughput TCR beta sequencing to judge whether each TCR beta V gene segment behaved as functional or pseudogenic. Every discovery cohort repertoire had been produced on one sequencing platform. Typing coverage differed by locus: A, B, C, DRB1 and DQB1 were typed in roughly 629-640 donors, DQA1 in 500 to 550, DPA1 in some 610, and DPB1 in just under 480. Because of strong linkage in the cohort, roughly 5 DR-DQ haplotypes were treated as single units for association and clustering. A later analysis re-examined previously published TCR beta repertoires from about 700 donors and added high-resolution HLA genotyping to investigate patterns of TCR occurrence. Genome-wide SNP genotypes for about 65% of the 666 donors were used in a later genetic analysis, which treated that subset as a discovery cohort. The study used immunosequencing to profile the T cell repertoires of 666 subjects and linked those repertoires to cytomegalovirus serostatus.

Overall study results and their limits: In an earlier analysis of fewer than 700 of the donors, most TCR beta V segments appeared in productive rearrangements about 87% or about 30% of the time, broadly matching IMGT annotations. A later genetic analysis associated a missense DCLRE1C variant with V-gene and J-gene trimming of TCR beta chains, and an independent cohort replicated the association. Linkage disequilibrium might explain the correlated functional status among segregating V segments, but an unknown experimental factor could not be ruled out. In a later analysis, HLA-associated TCR beta chains were found to be more clonally expanded and to have lower generation probabilities than equally common non-associated chains. Several of the top co-occurrence clusters appeared to be linked to parvovirus B19, influenza, CMV and Epstein-Barr virus, according to a later analysis. A further reported finding was that TCR beta sequences accurately predicted the HLA-A and HLA-B alleles for most subjects in the first cohort. Because the 87-base-pair reads could not distinguish some IMGT-functional V segments, including TRBV6-2 and TRBV6-3, those segments were excluded. The authors suggested that the approach could potentially be generalized to other disease states and immunological phenotypes. In the study, about 150 TCR beta chains were listed as associated with cytomegalovirus. For the cohort, immune exposure information was limited to CMV serostatus. According to a later analysis, most CMV-associated TCR beta chains appeared to be HLA-restricted, and the HLA associations seemed to be driven largely by CMV exposure. Three of the identified cytomegalovirus-associated TCR beta chains were confirmed in vitro to be specific for cytomegalovirus antigens. The presence/absence analyses assumed that sequencing depth was roughly uniform across donors, and that assumption may not be true. A cluster of highly shared sequence variants was judged likely to be a technical artifact of the sequencing pipeline. In a later analysis, TCR association rates were found to vary across HLA loci, with the most associated TCRs seen for DRB1 alleles and the fewest for HLA-C alleles. Because counts were too low, roughly 16 rarely observed V segments, including chromosome 9 orphons, were excluded from the earlier analysis of 587 of the donors. Only TCR beta chains were sequenced in this cohort, and the absence of alpha or paired-chain data limited detectable features. In both the original and validation cohorts, the classifier was reported to diagnose cytomegalovirus status with high specificity and sensitivity. Across donors, most TCR sequences were observed very rarely, whereas some public TCRs were present in many individuals. Because HLA typing was missing for some donors at each locus, association tests included only the typed subset. A later genetic analysis reported fewer N-insertions in productive TCRs among donors in an Asian-associated ancestry cluster than the approximately 670-donor mean. At a false discovery rate of 0.05, a later analysis linked about 16,000 TCR beta sequences to specific HLA alleles. When HLA alleles, especially DR and DQ, strongly co-occurred, attributing TCR associations to individual alleles was difficult.

This clone was seen a single time. Its antigen remains undetermined. Base-call qualities are not available, and no considerably larger clone is one nucleotide away. The cohort was made up of 666 healthy bone marrow donors. Cohort members were all nominally healthy when sampled, although unrecorded immune exposures were likely present. The donor was CMV seronegative and was included in the group of under 450 seronegative cohort members. A peripheral blood sample was collected from each donor, and TCR beta sequencing was performed on peripheral blood mononuclear cells. The Qiagen DNeasy Blood Extraction Kit was used to extract genomic DNA from the blood cell samples. Receptor libraries were prepared by the immunoSEQ multiplex PCR assay. A mixture of 60 forward primers for TCR Vbeta segments and 13 reverse primers for TCR Jbeta segments was used in the multiplex PCR. Amplification of the CDR3 region of rearranged TCR beta genes was performed with a multiplex PCR assay on genomic DNA. The Illumina HiSeq System was used to sequence the amplified TCR beta libraries as 87-base-pair reads. In the source study's methods: A later analysis counted some 74 million unique TCR beta chains across the 690 or so repertoires, and roughly 9.9 million of these chains were shared by at least two donors. Raw reads were error-corrected and collapsed into unique sequences with a nearest-neighbor algorithm that merged closely related sequences to remove PCR and sequencing errors. To assign V, D and J gene segments, CDR3 sequences were aligned to IMGT reference sequences. Each retained sequence needed at least a six-nucleotide match to both a V gene segment and a J gene segment. A rearrangement was called productive if the CDR3 had no stop codons and remained in frame with V and J, and every other rearrangement was called non-productive. Following IMGT convention, CDR3 was defined as the stretch from the second conserved V-encoded cysteine up to the conserved J-encoded phenylalanine. Sequences without an unambiguous match to a single V gene segment were excluded from the earlier analysis of several hundred of the donors. An earlier analysis of fewer than 750 of the donors classified V segments as functional when productive rearrangements were above 56.7% and as segregating when the standard deviation between donors was above 5%. A statistical classification framework was built to diagnose cytomegalovirus status from the catalog of TCR beta chain sequences. In a later analysis, TCR nucleotide sequences were compared against IMGT/GENE-DB human TR gene sequences so that V and J genes could be assigned. Using the TCRdist pipeline, a later analysis assigned CDR3 sequences along with most-parsimonious VDJ recombination scenarios. In a later analysis, each TCR beta chain was defined by its CDR3 amino acid sequence together with its V-gene family, and reads without a unique V-gene family were excluded. A later analysis removed roughly 590 highly shared, low-generation-probability nucleotide sequences to deal with suspected cross-contamination and a sequencing artifact. In a later analysis, a clonal expansion index for each public chain was calculated from normalized within-repertoire ranks of inferred template counts. Generation probabilities in a later analysis came from a VDJ recombination model fitted to out-of-frame rearrangements, and those results were checked against IGoR. A later analysis scored TCR-TCR, TCR-HLA and TCR-CMV co-occurrence with hypergeometric tests, applying a repertoire-size bias correction to TCR pairs. In a later analysis, false discovery rates were estimated by permuting HLA or CMV assignments 20 times. In a later analysis, co-occurring TCRs were grouped using DBSCAN, with TCRdist sequence similarity added in when clustering inside HLA-allele-positive subsets. Repertoires with fewer than 30,000 or more than 120,000 public chains were left out of co-occurrence clustering, as were five repertoires with anomalous nucleotide sharing. TCRdb obtained this table from immuneACCESS and retained in-frame rearrangements with V and J assigned. These tables miss some clones; where compared with another copy, unresolved V genes account for less than half of the shortfall, and the remainder is unexplained. The V and J calls and clone size were taken over from that table, and D and trimming were inferred from the DNA. The sample data list about 140,000 clones, and roughly 62% of these were observed just once. Jointly, the top ten make up about 1.7% of the sample.

From its cysteine to its phenylalanine, the CDR3 spans 13 amino acids. This entry keeps only the CDR3 DNA: 39 bases, framed from base 1. Per the germline V gene, SGHAT is the CDR1 and FQNNGV is the CDR2. The V end loses 3 bases and the J end loses 7 bases, and a stretch of 12 bases separates them. This TCR was recovered from a male donor in good health and CMV-seronegative. The sequenced material came from PBMCs. The chain couples TRBV11-2 to TRBJ1-1; no confident D gene assignment can be made. The DNA sequence is as follows: TGTGCCAGCAGCTTGGGTGCCGCGGATGAAGCTTTCTTT. This translates into CASSLGAADEAFF.